This T cell receptor beta chain originates from a study of cytomegalovirus exposure and HLA in healthy donors. Study-level results: It was assumed in the presence/absence analyses that sequencing depth was roughly uniform across donors. Associated with cytomegalovirus, according to the listing, were fewer than 200 TCR beta chains.

About this clone: As yet, its antigen is unknown.

The CDR3 runs to 15 residues. The germline V gene has CDR1 KGHSH and CDR2 LQKENI. V lost 4 bases to trimming and J lost 6 bases, with 16 bases between them. The PCR had 60 Vbeta and 13 Jbeta primers. Clones were read by immunoSEQ multiplex PCR, and TCRdb kept only the in-frame ones, dropping some. The sample holds 200,000 to 250,000 clones, under 85% seen once. This sequence originates from a woman in her forties or fifties in good health and CMV-seropositive. The sequencing sample was made of PBMCs. The chain uses TRBV18 and TRBJ1-5, with TRBD1 as a possible D gene (6 bases). In DNA, the CDR3 is TGTGCCAGCTCACGAAGGGAACAGGGTGGTCAGCCCCAGCATTTT. The encoded protein is CASSRREQGGQPQHF.